This T cell receptor beta chain was sequenced for a study of T-cell reconstitution after alpha-beta-depleted transplantation in children. General observations from the study: High day-60 TCRbeta diversity in some patients came from surviving recipient T cells and thymic progenitors. Alpha-beta T cells present about two months after transplant were reported to originate from several hundred expanded graft clones. It was newly produced T cells that mostly accounted for T-cell counts and diversity one year after transplant.

Germline CDR1 KGHDR, CDR2 SFDVKD. V was cut by 4 bases and J by 3 bases, with 13 bases left in between. The CDR3 totals 15 residues. Worth noting for this clonotype: The antigen is unknown.

A library of TCRbeta sequences, prepared with unique molecular identifiers, was generated. TCRdb ran MiXCR on the PCR reads and lists one entry per CDR3 protein. This table holds some 300,000 distinct CDR3 sequences, about a tenth found once. The V and J genes are TRBV24-1 and TRBJ2-3; perhaps TRBD1 as D (7 bases). The material sequenced was PBMCs, taken before TCRalphabeta/CD19-depleted stem cell transplant. This TCR derives from a boy younger than two with acute myeloid leukemia, due to receive a stem cell transplant. CDR3 protein: CATSEGAGGTDTQYF. CDR3 coding DNA: TGTGCCACCAGTGAGGGGGCAGGGGGGACAGATACGCAGTATTTT.